This is a list of T cell receptor beta chains from one sample in a study of T cells after yellow fever vaccination. TCRdb analysed the 5' RACE reads with MiXCR anew, one entry per CDR3 protein. The sample records around 340,000 distinct CDR3 sequences, 8.5% to 10% being singletons. Here the sequenced sample was PBMCs, taken on the day of the first yellow fever vaccination. The receptor source for this set is a man younger than 35 who received the YFV17D yellow fever vaccine. Both conserved end residues are part of each CDR3. D genes are given only for firm matches. Expanded clones get a size class; other rows say once, few or many, or leave the size out.

v_gene	d_gene	j_gene	abundance	CDR3aa	CDR3nt
TRBV12-3/TRBV12-4	-	TRBJ1-6	many	CASKPEGTLGNLHF	TGTGCCAGCAAACCGGAGGGGACCCTCGGGAACCTCCACTTT
TRBV4-3	-	TRBJ2-1	-	CASSLGTFSYNEQFF	TGCGCCAGCAGCCTCGGGACATTCTCCTACAATGAGCAGTTCTTC
TRBV6-1	-	TRBJ1-5	few	CASRAYSGTRNQPQHF	TGTGCCAGCAGGGCATATTCCGGCACTCGCAATCAGCCCCAGCATTTT
TRBV20-1	TRBD1	TRBJ2-5	few	CSARGPLRGRQETQYF	TGCAGTGCTAGAGGGCCTCTGAGGGGGCGGCAAGAGACCCAGTACTTC
TRBV11-1	TRBD2	TRBJ2-1	few	CASSLVGSSGGALYNEQFF	TGTGCCAGCAGCTTAGTAGGAAGTAGCGGGGGGGCCTTATACAATGAGCAGTTCTTC
TRBV15	TRBD1	TRBJ2-2	-	CATSRGTGSTGELFF	TGTGCCACCAGCAGAGGGACAGGGTCAACCGGGGAGCTGTTTTTT
TRBV12-3/TRBV12-4	TRBD1	TRBJ2-5	few	CASSLDRRVETQYF	TGTGCCAGCAGTCTGGACAGGCGTGTAGAGACCCAGTACTTC
TRBV6-2/TRBV6-3	-	TRBJ2-1	-	CASSYRGRSWEFF	TGTGCCAGCAGTTACAGGGGCCGGTCCTGGGAGTTCTTC
TRBV19	-	TRBJ1-1	few	CASSIVARVNTEAFF	TGTGCCAGTAGTATAGTGGCGAGGGTGAACACTGAAGCTTTCTTT
TRBV7-8	-	TRBJ1-1	few	CASSFGDTNTEAFF	TGTGCCAGCAGCTTTGGGGATACGAACACTGAAGCTTTCTTT
TRBV7-2	TRBD2	TRBJ2-5	many	CASSLAGRYSGETQYF	TGTGCCAGCAGCTTAGCCGGGAGGTACTCGGGGGAGACCCAGTACTTC
TRBV20-1	TRBD1	TRBJ2-3	-	CSAGRQGRHSDTQYF	TGCAGTGCTGGAAGACAGGGGAGACATTCAGATACGCAGTATTTT
TRBV3-1	-	TRBJ1-1	few	CASGGYLNTEAFF	TGTGCCAGCGGCGGGTACTTGAACACTGAAGCTTTCTTT
TRBV28	TRBD2	TRBJ2-3	many	CASSVPGGRDTQYF	TGTGCCAGCAGTGTCCCGGGGGGACGAGATACGCAGTATTTT
TRBV4-1	-	TRBJ1-5	-	CASSQPMGPQHF	TGCGCCAGCAGCCAACCCATGGGGCCCCAGCATTTT
TRBV7-2	-	TRBJ1-1	few	CASSLSYTEAFF	TGTGCCAGCAGCTTATCGTACACTGAAGCTTTCTTT
TRBV27	TRBD1	TRBJ1-1	-	CASSLSRTGGRGAFF	TGTGCCAGCAGTTTATCTAGGACAGGGGGGCGAGGAGCTTTCTTT
TRBV6-5	TRBD1	TRBJ2-7	-	CASSYSGQGVREQYF	TGTGCCAGCAGTTACTCGGGACAGGGGGTTCGCGAGCAGTACTTC
TRBV12-3/TRBV12-4	-	TRBJ2-5	many	CASSYISETQYF	TGTGCCAGCAGTTATATATCGGAGACCCAGTACTTC
TRBV7-2	TRBD2	TRBJ2-1	-	CASSLGLAGFYNEQFF	TGTGCCAGCAGCTTAGGGCTAGCGGGGTTTTACAATGAGCAGTTCTTC
TRBV12-3/TRBV12-4	TRBD1	TRBJ1-1	-	CASGWDRGTEAFF	TGTGCCAGCGGCTGGGACAGGGGAACTGAAGCTTTCTTT
TRBV3-1	TRBD1	TRBJ2-1	-	CASSQGTGRRYEQFF	TGTGCCAGCAGCCAAGGGACAGGGAGGCGGTATGAGCAGTTCTTC
TRBV20-1	-	TRBJ1-1	-	CSARGGNMNTEAFF	TGCAGTGCTAGAGGGGGGAACATGAACACTGAAGCTTTCTTT
TRBV6-6	-	TRBJ2-1	many	CASTQGYYNEQFF	TGTGCCAGCACACAGGGATACTACAATGAGCAGTTCTTC
TRBV18	-	TRBJ2-3	many	CASSPPGRTTDTQYF	TGTGCCAGCTCACCACCCGGGCGGACCACAGATACGCAGTATTTT
TRBV12-3/TRBV12-4	-	TRBJ1-6	-	CASSLTDSPLHF	TGTGCCAGCAGTTTGACGGATTCACCCCTCCACTTT